These 21 T cell receptor beta chains were sequenced from one sample in a study of T cell clones after liver transplantation. Clones were read by immunoSEQ multiplex PCR, and TCRdb kept only the in-frame ones, dropping some. The data contain 55,000 or so clones, about 64% of them singletons. Here the sequenced sample was CD4+ T cells from blood, taken before liver transplant. These receptor sequences come from a human donor who received a liver transplant.

This clone has only one observation. The chain couples TRBV16 to TRBJ1-1, with D possibly TRBD1 on 5 matching bases. Trimming pared 4 bases from V and 0 bases from J, leaving 18 bases between. Germline loops: CDR1 KGHSY, CDR2 FQNENV. The CDR3 extends over 17 amino acids. CDR3: CASSLNRETVMNTEAFF. CDR3 DNA: TGTGCCAGCAGCCTCAATCGGGAGACAGTAATGAACACTGAAGCTTTCTTT.

The chain joins TRBV7-9 to TRBJ1-1, with D uncertain. V was pared by 5 bases and J by 6 bases, with 13 bases between. In germline, CDR1 is SEHNR, CDR2 FQNEAQ (reference sequence). This CDR3 has 13 amino acids. CDR3 in DNA: TGTGCCAGCAGCCCGGACTCTTGGGCTGAAGCTTTCTTT. Translated: CASSPDSWAEAFF.

The chain employs TRBV29-1 and TRBJ2-3; no clear D. Germline CDR1 reads SQVTM; CDR2 reads ANQGSEA. The CDR3 has 12 residues. V lost 3 bases, J lost 6 bases, and 10 bases lay in between. The CDR3 DNA reads as TGCAGCGTTGATTTTAGTTTGGATACGCAGTATTTT. Its translation: CSVDFSLDTQYF.

The chain has TRBV5-6 and TRBJ2-5; 10 bases agree with TRBD1. The germline gives CDR1 SGHDT, CDR2 YYEEEE. V shed 5 bases, J shed 4 bases, and the junction held 5 bases outside the gene matches. The CDR3 runs 14 residues. The CDR3 region is CASRRQGAGETQYF. In DNA, the CDR3 is TGTGCCAGCAGGAGACAGGGGGCAGGAGAGACCCAGTACTTC.

The chain recombines TRBV5-4 with TRBJ2-5, with 7 bases aligning to TRBD2. Germline CDR1 and CDR2: SGHNT and YYREEE (reference sequence). J gave up 5 bases and V 0 bases, and 13 bases lay outside the gene matches. This CDR3 has 17 residues. CDR3 loop: CASSLVGAGESKETQYF. The CDR3 DNA reads TGTGCCAGCAGCTTGGTTGGGGCGGGGGAATCCAAGGAGACCCAGTACTTC.

The genes are TRBV27 and TRBJ1-2; the match to TRBD1 covers 12 bases. The CDR3 extends over 17 amino acids. Germline CDR1 reads MNHEY; CDR2 reads SMNVEV (reference sequence). Trimming at V came to 5 bases and at J to 4 bases, leaving 11 bases not matched to a gene. The CDR3 loop reads CASSPQLSGQGAYGYTF. In DNA form, the CDR3 reads TGTGCCAGCAGTCCACAACTATCGGGACAGGGGGCCTATGGCTACACCTTC.

The CDR3 DNA reads TGTGCCAGCAGCGCAATTGAACCGGGACAGGAGCACCAAGAGACCCAGTACTTC. Its protein product is CASSAIEPGQEHQETQYF. The chain has TRBV11-2 and TRBJ2-5; 8 nucleotides match TRBD1. Germline values: CDR1 SGHAT, CDR2 FQNNGV. The CDR3 totals 18 residues. With V trimmed by 5 bases and J by 0 bases, 14 bases remained unmatched.

This clone was counted between two and nine times. This chain joins TRBV30 and TRBJ2-7; TRBD1 matches 9 bases. The CDR3 runs 15 residues. The germline CDR1 and CDR2 sequences are GTSNPN and SVGIG (reference sequence). Trimming took 0 bases from V and 2 from J; bases not matched to a gene: 5. The CDR3 sequence: CAWSVGGTGTYEQYF. The CDR3 DNA follows: TGTGCCTGGAGTGTGGGGGGGACAGGGACCTACGAGCAGTACTTC.

This clone was detected only a few times. The V call is TRBV6-6, the J call TRBJ2-7, with 7 bases identical to TRBD2. Germline lookup yields CDR1 MNHNY and CDR2 SVGAGI (reference sequence). This CDR3 spans 15 amino acids. Unmatched junction bases numbered 8, after V lost 6 bases and J lost 0 bases. CDR3 in DNA: TGTGCCAGCAGGCCCGGACTAGGGAGCTCCTACGAGCAGTACTTC. It translates to CASRPGLGSSYEQYF.

This chain joins TRBV9 and TRBJ1-6; D might be TRBD1 (5 bases). Germline values: CDR1 SGDLS, CDR2 YYNGEE. The CDR3 length is 20 residues. The V end lost 0 bases, the J end lost 3 bases, and 22 bases lay between the germline ends. CDR3 in DNA: TGTGCCAGCAGCGTAGGTCCCCGTGCGTCAGGGAATAACTATAATTCACCCCTCCACTTT. It is translated as CASSVGPRASGNNYNSPLHF.

J is TRBJ1-5 and V is TRBV4-1; D remains unclear. The CDR3 loop spans 16 amino acids. CDR1 MGHRA and CDR2 YSYEKL come from the germline V gene. Trimming stripped 2 bases from V and 5 bases from J, with 16 bases between. CDR3 in amino acids: CASSQQVSAIHQPQHF. The CDR3 DNA reads as TGCGCCAGCAGCCAACAAGTTTCCGCGATTCATCAGCCCCAGCATTTT.

This clone was seen a handful of times. V is TRBV18 and J is TRBJ2-7; D might be TRBD1 (5 bases). Germline CDR1 and CDR2: KGHSH and LQKENI. V lost 2 bases to trimming and J lost 6 bases, with 8 bases between them. CDR3 length: 12 amino acids. CDR3 nucleotides: TGTGCCAGCTCACCAGGGGCGTCCGAGCAGTACTTC. This translates into CASSPGASEQYF.

The chain couples TRBV10-1 to TRBJ2-3, with D possibly being TRBD2 (6 bases). This CDR3 contains 14 residues. Per germline, CDR1 WNHNN and CDR2 SYGVQD (reference sequence). V lost 4 bases and J 3 bases, leaving 11 bases between the germline ends. Here the CDR3 DNA reads TGCGCCAGCAGTGCGGAGGGTCTGACAGATACGCAGTATTTT. Its protein product is CASSAEGLTDTQYF.

The rearrangement uses TRBV5-8 and TRBJ1-6; 7 nucleotides align to TRBD1. The CDR3 is 16 residues long. The V segment lost 4 bases and the J segment 5 bases; nucleotides outside the gene matches: 9. Looked up from germline, CDR1 is SGHTS and CDR2 is YDEGEE. CDR3 bases: TGTGCCAGCAGCCGCCGGTTAGGGGGCAATAATTCACCCCTCCACTTT. It translates to CASSRRLGGNNSPLHF.

This clone was detected only a few times. This rearrangement joins TRBV7-8 to TRBJ1-1; D call uncertain. The germline V gene encodes CDR1 SGHVS and CDR2 FQNEAQ. V dropped 1 base and J dropped 4 bases, with 7 bases sitting between them. This CDR3 comprises 13 residues. The CDR3 coding sequence is TGTGCCAGCAGCTTAGATGATAGCACTGAAGCTTTCTTT. Translated: CASSLDDSTEAFF.

This clone was picked up one time. CDR3 DNA: TGTGCCAGCAGTCCTACAGGGGCCTCTAACTATGGCTACACCTTC. Translation: CASSPTGASNYGYTF. This chain connects TRBV6-5 to TRBJ1-2; TRBD1 matches at 7 bases. The CDR3 has 15 residues. After removal of 5 bases from V and 0 bases from J, the junction contained 6 bases not matched to a gene. Germline-derived CDR1 and CDR2 are MNHEY and SVGAGI.

This clone has a count of ten or more. This chain connects TRBV2 to TRBJ2-7; the match to TRBD1 covers 7 bases. Germline V lookup: CDR1 SNHLY, CDR2 FYNNEI. The V segment lost 3 bases and the J segment 5 bases; nucleotides outside the gene matches: 4. CDR3 length: 13 amino acids. This CDR3 is CASSEGDSHEQYF. In nucleotides, the CDR3 is TGTGCCAGCAGTGAGGGGGACAGCCACGAGCAGTACTTC.

V gene TRBV15 combines with J gene TRBJ2-7; D call uncertain. Germline values: CDR1 LNHNV, CDR2 YYDKDF (reference sequence). The CDR3 loop spans 13 amino acids. V shed 0 bases and J shed 6 bases, with 9 bases lying between them. The CDR3 protein is CATSRDRGGEQYF. The CDR3 coding sequence is TGTGCCACCAGCAGAGATCGAGGCGGCGAGCAGTACTTC. Using reference TRBV15 and TRBJ2-7 for the parts outside the CDR3, the full variable domain is DAMVIQNPRYQVTQFGKPVTLSCSQTLNHNVMYWYQQKSSQAPKLLFHYYDKDFNNEADTPDNFQSRRPNTSFCFLDIRSPGLGDTAMYLCATSRDRGGEQYFGPGTRLTVT.

The rearrangement uses TRBV28 and TRBJ1-5; 7 bases are shared with TRBD1. V lost 6 bases to trimming and J lost 0 bases; unmatched junction nucleotides: 8. Per germline, CDR1 MDHEN and CDR2 SYDVKM. The CDR3 sequence is 16 residues long. The CDR3 protein is CASRGQIFFSNQPQHF. Here the CDR3 DNA reads TGTGCCAGCAGGGGACAGATATTCTTTAGCAATCAGCCCCAGCATTTT.

The V and J genes are TRBV4-1 and TRBJ1-1; D ambiguous. Germline lookup yields CDR1 MGHRA and CDR2 YSYEKL. V was cut by 3 bases and J by 0 bases, with 14 bases left in between. The CDR3 totals 16 residues. For the CDR3, the DNA is TGCGCCAGCAGCCAGATATCGGTCGTTTTGAACACTGAAGCTTTCTTT. Translated, it gives CASSQISVVLNTEAFF.

The J gene is TRBJ2-1, the V gene TRBV9, with 7 bases matching TRBD1. The CDR3 extends over 15 amino acids. J lost 0 bases, V lost 3 bases, and 3 bases had no gene match. Germline V gene data show CDR1 as SGDLS and CDR2 as YYNGEE. CDR3 sequence (DNA): TGTGCCAGCAGCGCCGCAGGGGGCTCCTACAATGAGCAGTTCTTC. Protein sequence: CASSAAGGSYNEQFF.